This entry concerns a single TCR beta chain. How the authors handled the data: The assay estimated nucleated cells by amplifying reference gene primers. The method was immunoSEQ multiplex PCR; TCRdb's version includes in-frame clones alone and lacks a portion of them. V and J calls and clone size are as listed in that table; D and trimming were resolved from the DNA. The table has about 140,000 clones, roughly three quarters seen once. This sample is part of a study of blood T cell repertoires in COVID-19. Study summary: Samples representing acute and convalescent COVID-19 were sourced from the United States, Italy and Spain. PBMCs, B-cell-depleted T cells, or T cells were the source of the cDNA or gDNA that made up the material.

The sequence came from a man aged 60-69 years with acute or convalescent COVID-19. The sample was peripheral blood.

The CDR3 reads CASREVGNIQYF. Written as DNA, the CDR3 is TGTGCCAGCCGAGAGGTGGGAAACATTCAGTACTTC. V gene TRBV28 combines with J gene TRBJ2-4; D gene ambiguous. V lost 8 bases and J lost 6, with 11 bases in between. The CDR3 covers 12 residues. The germline CDR1 and CDR2 sequences are MDHEN and SYDVKM. Using reference TRBV28 and TRBJ2-4 for the parts outside the CDR3, the full variable domain is DVKVTQSSRYLVKRTGEKVFLECVQDMDHENMFWYRQDPGLGLRLIYFSYDVKMKEKGDIPEGYSVSREKKERFSLILESASTNQTSMYLCASREVGNIQYFGAGTRLSVL.